The 18 T cell receptor beta chains reported below all come from one sample, sequenced in a study of cytomegalovirus exposure and HLA in healthy donors. Measured with immunoSEQ multiplex PCR; TCRdb has only the in-frame clones, and not every one. The table lists fewer than 100,000 clones, just over 90% of them singletons. What was sequenced was PBMCs. Source of these receptors: a man aged 25 to 40 in good health and CMV-seronegative.

This clone was observed a few times. The genes are TRBV5-6 and TRBJ2-3, with a weak D call TRBD2 (6 bases). The CDR3 length is 15 residues. V was pared by 2 bases and J by 4 bases, with 14 bases between. The V gene's germline CDR1 is SGHDT and CDR2 YYEEEE. Here the CDR3 DNA reads TGTGCCAGCAGCTTCAAGGAGGGCAGTTCAGATACGCAGTATTTT. This sequence encodes CASSFKEGSSDTQYF.

The CDR3: CASSPPGTNEQYF. CDR3 DNA: TGTGCCAGCTCACCACCCGGGACAAACGAGCAGTACTTC. The rearrangement links TRBV18 to TRBJ2-7, with D possibly being TRBD1 (6 bases). The CDR3 spans 13 residues. V lost 0 bases to trimming and J lost 5 bases, with 8 bases between them. The germline V gene encodes CDR1 KGHSH and CDR2 LQKENI.

This clone has a handful of counts. This sequence joins TRBV28 and TRBJ2-1, with a possible D match to TRBD1 (6 bases). The length of the CDR3 is 17 residues. With 8 bases removed from V and 6 bases from J, the gap between germline ends came to 26 bases. Germline lookup yields CDR1 MDHEN and CDR2 SYDVKM. CDR3 residues: CASGPTRTAGLINEQFF. Written as DNA, the CDR3 is TGTGCCAGCGGGCCAACTCGGACAGCCGGGTTGATCAATGAGCAGTTCTTC.

By share, this clone ranks as medium-sized. The V and J genes are TRBV4-2 and TRBJ2-6; D unresolved. This CDR3 comprises 15 residues. The V end was cut by 5 bases, the J end by 0 bases, with 8 bases between. Per germline, CDR1 LGHNA and CDR2 YNFKEQ. In DNA form, the CDR3 reads TGTGCCAGCAGCACCGACATCTCTGGGGCCAACGTCCTGACTTTC. Amino acids: CASSTDISGANVLTF.

This chain uses TRBV2 with TRBJ2-5; 11 bases map to TRBD2. Unmatched junction bases numbered 4, after V lost 6 bases and J lost 1 base. From germline, CDR1 is SNHLY and CDR2 FYNNEI. The CDR3 spans 15 residues. This CDR3 reads CASRVSGGGQETQYF. The CDR3 nucleotides are TGTGCCAGCAGGGTTAGCGGGGGGGGCCAAGAGACCCAGTACTTC.

The chain recombines TRBV5-4 with TRBJ1-1, with D tentatively TRBD1 (5 bases). The V and J ends lost 0 bases and 0 bases respectively, with 15 bases between them. Germline values: CDR1 SGHNT, CDR2 YYREEE (reference sequence). The CDR3 runs 17 residues. The CDR3 DNA sequence: TGTGCCAGCAGCTTGGGTTCCGCAGGGATGATGAACACTGAAGCTTTCTTT. Its translation is CASSLGSAGMMNTEAFF.

This clone was counted a few times. The gene calls are TRBV18 and TRBJ1-5; weak D call: TRBD1 (6 bases). Germline loops: CDR1 KGHSH, CDR2 LQKENI. Trimming stripped 2 bases from V and 8 bases from J, with 10 bases between. The CDR3 length is 13 residues. CDR3 DNA: TGTGCCAGCTCACCAAACTCAGGGGAGCCCCAGCATTTT. Residues: CASSPNSGEPQHF.

The chain combines TRBV21-1 with TRBJ2-1; TRBD2 was called by the table and not checked on the DNA. TRBV21-1 is termed a pseudogene. The CDR3 sequence is 18 residues long. The CDR3 sequence: CASSADEPPEVPYNEQFF. CDR3 in DNA: TGTGCCAGCAGCGCAGACGAACCCCCAGAGGTCCCCTACAATGAGCAGTTCTTC.

J is TRBJ1-6 and V is TRBV27; 7 bases line up with TRBD1. There are 17 residues in the CDR3. Germline trimming cut 5 bases from V and 7 bases from J; bases unmatched to any gene: 14. CDR1 and CDR2 from the germline V gene are MNHEY and SMNVEV (reference sequence). CDR3 in amino acids: CASSPYQTGKLNSPLHF. CDR3 bases: TGTGCCAGCAGTCCGTATCAGACAGGGAAACTGAATTCACCCCTCCACTTT.

The gene calls are TRBV21-1 and TRBJ1-1; the table's D call, TRBD1, has no DNA check behind it. TRBV21-1 is described as a pseudogene. CDR3 length equals 14 residues. CDR3 in DNA: TGTGCCAGCAGCAAGAGGACAGAGAACACTGAAGCTTTCTTT. It is translated as CASSKRTENTEAFF.

The gene calls are TRBV6-5 and TRBJ2-7; 7 bases map to TRBD1. The germline gives CDR1 MNHEY, CDR2 SVGAGI. V trimming: 1 base; J trimming: 3 bases; junction bases outside the gene matches: 6. The CDR3 has 15 residues. This CDR3 reads CASSYYQGENYEQYF. The CDR3 coding sequence is TGTGCCAGCAGTTACTATCAGGGGGAAAACTACGAGCAGTACTTC.

The V call is TRBV19, the J call TRBJ2-5; 7 nucleotides match TRBD2. CDR3 length equals 15 residues. CDR1 and CDR2 from the germline V gene are LNHDA and SQIVND (reference sequence). J was trimmed by 4 bases and V by 7 bases; bases with no gene match: 12. The CDR3 reads CASTRSRGVPETQYF. In DNA, the CDR3 is TGTGCCAGTACTCGCTCACGGGGGGTCCCAGAGACCCAGTACTTC.

This clone has just one count. CDR3 nucleotide sequence: TGTGCCAGCAGTTTGAGGCTAGCGGAGCAGTACTTC. Its protein product is CASSLRLAEQYF. V gene TRBV28 combines with J gene TRBJ2-7; possible D gene TRBD2, 6 bases. Germline CDR1 reads MDHEN; CDR2 reads SYDVKM. V was clipped by 3 bases and J by 7 bases, with 10 bases between them. This CDR3 is 12 amino acids long.

V is TRBV9 and J is TRBJ1-1; a possible D gene is TRBD1 (6 bases). Looked up from germline, CDR1 is SGDLS and CDR2 is YYNGEE. Trimming removed 3 bases from V and 0 bases from J, with 9 bases in between. The CDR3 has 14 residues. CDR3 loop: CASSATGLNTEAFF. The CDR3, as DNA: TGTGCCAGCAGCGCAACAGGGTTGAACACTGAAGCTTTCTTT.

This sequence joins TRBV6-5 and TRBJ2-5; 8 positions match TRBD1. The V segment lost 2 bases and the J segment 3 bases; nucleotides outside the gene matches: 5. Germline lookup yields CDR1 MNHEY and CDR2 SVGAGI. This CDR3 comprises 15 residues. The CDR3 DNA reads as TGTGCCAGCAGTTACGGACAGGGAAGGAAAGAGACCCAGTACTTC. Its translation: CASSYGQGRKETQYF.

V gene TRBV4-2 combines with J gene TRBJ2-2, with D possibly being TRBD1 (6 bases). V lost 1 base, J lost 0 bases, and 9 bases lay in between. This CDR3 contains 16 residues. Germline V gene sequence: CDR1 LGHNA, CDR2 YNFKEQ. Here the CDR3 reads CASSQGTATNTGELFF. Here the CDR3 DNA reads TGTGCCAGCAGCCAAGGGACAGCAACGAACACCGGGGAGCTGTTTTTT.

The chain employs TRBV9 and TRBJ2-2, with D unresolved. This CDR3 is built from 13 residues. Germline V gene data show CDR1 as SGDLS and CDR2 as YYNGEE. Between the trimmed V and J ends, which lost 1 base and 3 bases, there was a span of 4 bases. The CDR3 DNA reads TGTGCCAGCAGCGTACGGGACACCGGGGAGCTGTTTTTT. Amino acid sequence: CASSVRDTGELFF.

The V gene is TRBV6-1, the J gene TRBJ1-6, with TRBD1 as a possible D gene (5 bases). The CDR3 has 15 amino acids. V lost 7 bases, J lost 10 bases, and 20 bases lay in between. CDR1 and CDR2 (germline): MNHNS, SASEGT. The CDR3 loop reads CASTATDAGGSPLHF. For the CDR3, the DNA is TGTGCCAGCACCGCCACCGACGCCGGGGGGTCACCCCTCCACTTT.